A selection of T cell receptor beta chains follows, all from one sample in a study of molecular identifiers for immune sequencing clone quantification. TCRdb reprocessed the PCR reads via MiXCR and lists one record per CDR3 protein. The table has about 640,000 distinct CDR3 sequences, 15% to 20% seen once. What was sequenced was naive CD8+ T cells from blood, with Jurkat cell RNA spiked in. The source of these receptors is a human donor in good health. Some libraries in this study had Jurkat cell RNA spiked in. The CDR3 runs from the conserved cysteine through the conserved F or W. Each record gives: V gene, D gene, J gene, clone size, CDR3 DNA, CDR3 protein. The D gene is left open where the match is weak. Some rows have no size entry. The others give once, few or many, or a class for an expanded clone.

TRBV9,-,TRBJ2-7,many,TGTGCCAGCAGCCCCTATGATAGCAGCGGCTACGAGCAGTACTTC,CASSPYDSSGYEQYF
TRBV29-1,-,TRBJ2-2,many,TGCAGCGTTGATGGAGGTGATAACACCGGGGAGCTGTTTTTT,CSVDGGDNTGELFF
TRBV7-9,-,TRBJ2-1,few,TGTGCCAGCAGCTCCGGACGGGACAATGAGCAGTTCTTC,CASSSGRDNEQFF
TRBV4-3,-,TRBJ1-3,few,TGCGCCAGCAGCCAGGAAGACAGAGGTGGAAACACCTTATATTTT,CASSQEDRGGNTLYF
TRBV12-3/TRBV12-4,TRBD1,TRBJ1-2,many,TGTGCCAGCAGTAGCGGACAGGGAGGATACTATGGCTACACCTTC,CASSSGQGGYYGYTF
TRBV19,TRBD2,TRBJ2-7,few,TGTGCCAGTAGTCCGGGACTAGCGGGTAGAACCTACGAGCAGTACTTC,CASSPGLAGRTYEQYF
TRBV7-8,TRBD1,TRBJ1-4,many,TGTGCCAGCAGCTTAGAATTGGGGACAGTTGAAAAACTGTTTTTT,CASSLELGTVEKLFF
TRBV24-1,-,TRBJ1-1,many,TGTGCCACCAGTGATTTGGGGGTAGGCCCGCAGGGGACTGAAGCTTTCTTT,CATSDLGVGPQGTEAFF
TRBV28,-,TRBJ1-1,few,TGTGCCAGCAGCCCTACCTCAGAGATGAACACTGAAGCTTTCTTT,CASSPTSEMNTEAFF
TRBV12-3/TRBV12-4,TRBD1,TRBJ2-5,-,TGTGCCAGCAGTCAGACAGGGTCCCGGGAGACCCAGTACTTC,CASSQTGSRETQYF
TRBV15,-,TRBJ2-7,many,TGTGCCACCAGCCAGCCCCTCGGACTTCGGCGATACGAGCAGTACTTC,CATSQPLGLRRYEQYF
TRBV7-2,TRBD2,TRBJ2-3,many,TGTGCCAGCAGCCCGACTAGCGGGAGACTGGATACGCAGTATTTT,CASSPTSGRLDTQYF
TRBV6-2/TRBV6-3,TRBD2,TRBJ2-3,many,TGTGCCAGCCGCGGGGAAGGGGTCCGACTAGCGCTTACGTTGGATACGCAGTATTTT,CASRGEGVRLALTLDTQYF
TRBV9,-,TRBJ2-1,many,TGTGCCAGCAGCCCCCTCTCGGACTACAATGAGCAGTTCTTC,CASSPLSDYNEQFF
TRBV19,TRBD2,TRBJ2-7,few,TGTGCCAGTAGCGGGAGGACAAACCAACCCCACGAGCAGTACTTC,CASSGRTNQPHEQYF
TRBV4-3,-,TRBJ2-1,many,TGCGCCAGCAGCCAAGATCCCACGGGCTACAATGAGCAGTTCTTC,CASSQDPTGYNEQFF
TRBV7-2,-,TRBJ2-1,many,TGTGCCAGCAGCCCCTTCTCGGCGAGGTTATCCAATGAGCAGTTCTTC,CASSPFSARLSNEQFF
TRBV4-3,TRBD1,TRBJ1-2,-,TGCGCCAGCAGCCAAGAGCCGGGACAGGGTTATGACTACACCTTC,CASSQEPGQGYDYTF
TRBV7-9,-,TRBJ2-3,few,TGTGCCAGCAGCTTCGGGACGGACTATACAGATACGCAGTATTTT,CASSFGTDYTDTQYF
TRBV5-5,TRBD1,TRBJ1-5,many,TGTGCCAGCAGCCAAGAACAGGGGGCGCGACAGCCCCAGCATTTT,CASSQEQGARQPQHF
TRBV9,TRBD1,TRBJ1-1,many,TGTGCCAGCAGCGGAAGCAGGGGGCTCACTGAAGCTTTCTTT,CASSGSRGLTEAFF
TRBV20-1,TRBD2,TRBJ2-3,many,TGCAGTGCTAGAGACCTAGCGGGGAGCACAGATACGCAGTATTTT,CSARDLAGSTDTQYF
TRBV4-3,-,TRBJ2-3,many,TGCGCCAGCAGCCAAGATACATCTTACACAGATACGCAGTATTTT,CASSQDTSYTDTQYF
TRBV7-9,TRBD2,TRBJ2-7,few,TGTGCCAGCAGCTTTGAGCTAGCGGGAGGGCTTTCCTACGAGCAGTACTTC,CASSFELAGGLSYEQYF
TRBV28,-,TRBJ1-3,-,TGTGCCAGCCTGGGCCGCGCTGGAAACACCATATATTTT,CASLGRAGNTIYF
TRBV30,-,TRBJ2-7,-,TGTGCCCGGAGTGTACTACGGACTGAGCAGTACTTC,CARSVLRTEQYF